What follows are 29 T cell receptor beta chains derived from one specimen sequenced in a study of T cells in Graves' hyperthyroidism and ophthalmopathy. RNA transcripts yielded amplified TCR beta CDR3 regions. First-round RT-PCR targeting the TCR CDR3 was performed with the HTBI primer set. From the multiplex PCR reads, TCRdb called clonotypes with MiXCR, one entry per CDR3 protein. The sample contains 270,000 or so distinct CDR3 sequences, approximately 14% of which appear only once. The sample taken for sequencing was blood. These receptors came from a woman in her 50s with Graves' hyperthyroidism that later progressed to Graves' ophthalmopathy.

The sample holds many counts of this clonotype. The chain couples TRBV5-1 to TRBJ2-1; D is uncertain. V was shortened by 0 bases and J by 10 bases, with 5 bases between the two germline ends. The CDR3 runs to 11 residues. In germline, CDR1 is SGHRS, CDR2 YFSETQ. CDR3 DNA: TGCGCCAGCAGCTTGGGACAAGAGCAGTTCTTC. Translated: CASSLGQEQFF.

The chain carries TRBV30 and TRBJ2-7; perhaps TRBD1 as D (6 bases). With 2 bases removed from V and 11 bases from J, the gap between germline ends came to 13 bases. Germline V gene data show CDR1 as GTSNPN and CDR2 as SVGIG (reference sequence). The CDR3 loop spans 11 amino acids. The CDR3 coding sequence is TGTGCCTGGAGTAGGCAGGGGAAGGAGTACTTC. Translation gives CAWSRQGKEYF.

Ten or more counts support this clonotype. The chain links TRBV6-1 to TRBJ1-1; the D gene is possibly TRBD1 (5 bases). The CDR3 has 13 amino acids. Trimming removed 8 bases from V and 2 bases from J, with 12 bases in between. CDR1 MNHNS and CDR2 SASEGT come from the germline V gene. CDR3 protein: CASHRQSNTEAFF. The CDR3, as DNA: TGTGCCAGCCACCGACAGTCCAACACTGAAGCTTTCTTT.

This clonotype has ten or more counts. CDR3 region: CASSFQWMGSGNTIYF. The CDR3 DNA follows: TGTGCCAGCAGTTTCCAGTGGATGGGCTCTGGAAACACCATATATTTT. V gene TRBV6-1 combines with J gene TRBJ1-3; D not certain. This CDR3 has 16 residues. Trimming removed 5 bases at V and 0 bases at J, with 14 bases between. From germline, CDR1 is MNHNS and CDR2 SASEGT.

This clonotype was detected ten times or more. The chain joins TRBV28 to TRBJ2-7, with TRBD1 matching 9 bases. The germline V gene has CDR1 MDHEN and CDR2 SYDVKM. With 6 bases clipped from V and 1 base from J, the junction kept 7 bases outside the gene matches. This CDR3 region has 15 residues. The CDR3 DNA is TGTGCCAGCAGCCCGCCGGGACAGGGATCCTACGAGCAGTACTTC. Protein product: CASSPPGQGSYEQYF.

This clonotype appeared once. V and J are TRBV27 and TRBJ2-5; tentative D call: TRBD1 (6 bases). Germline V gives CDR1 MNHEY, CDR2 SMNVEV (reference sequence). This CDR3 has 18 amino acids. Trimming took 2 bases from V and 2 from J, leaving 21 bases between them. The CDR3 sequence: CASSLTGGAAVGQETQYF. The DNA of the CDR3 is TGTGCCAGCAGTTTAACTGGGGGCGCCGCGGTGGGACAAGAGACCCAGTACTTC.

This clonotype was counted only a few times. The rearrangement uses TRBV30 and TRBJ2-7; D is tentatively TRBD1 or TRBD2 (5 bases each). The V gene lost 3 bases and the J gene lost 6 bases, with 12 bases spanning the gap. The CDR3 runs 12 residues. Germline loops: CDR1 GTSNPN, CDR2 SVGIG (reference sequence). This CDR3 reads CAWSPGSTEQYF. In DNA form, the CDR3 reads TGTGCCTGGAGCCCAGGGAGCACCGAGCAGTACTTC.

The chain uses TRBV29-1 and TRBJ2-1; D perhaps matches TRBD1 (6 bases). Germline V lookup: CDR1 SQVTM, CDR2 ANQGSEA. This CDR3 spans 12 amino acids. V was cut by 4 bases and J by 6 bases, with 10 bases left in between. The CDR3 DNA is TGCAGCGTTGCGAACAGGGCCAATGAGCAGTTCTTC. Encoded protein: CSVANRANEQFF.

There are a few counts of this clonotype. The chain links TRBV7-9 to TRBJ1-1, with D possibly being TRBD1 (6 bases). The germline V gene encodes CDR1 SEHNR and CDR2 FQNEAQ (reference sequence). The ends were cut back, 5 bases at V and 14 bases at J, with 30 bases in the middle. This CDR3 is built from 16 residues. The CDR3 reads CASSPSRVSGHRILFF. In nucleotides, the CDR3 is TGTGCCAGCAGCCCGTCAAGGGTGTCGGGACACCGGATATTATTCTTT.

Many counts were recorded for this clonotype. The chain joins TRBV2 to TRBJ2-7, with no clear D. V lost 7 bases and J lost 7, with 14 bases in between. The CDR3 spans 12 residues. CDR1 and CDR2 (germline): SNHLY, FYNNEI. The DNA of the CDR3 is TGTGCCAGCAAACTACGATTTTATGAGCAGTACTTC. Translating it yields CASKLRFYEQYF.

This clonotype was detected only a few times. The CDR3 spells CASAGTGGYEQYF. CDR3 nucleotide sequence: TGTGCCAGCGCCGGGACAGGGGGCTACGAGCAGTACTTC. The chain employs TRBV19 and TRBJ2-7; 11 bases are a match to TRBD1. Germline CDR1 and CDR2: LNHDA and SQIVND (reference sequence). The V segment lost 9 bases and the J segment 3 bases; nucleotides outside the gene matches: 4. The CDR3 extends over 13 amino acids.

Worth noting for this clonotype: This could be a read error, since a much larger clone is one nucleotide away. V usage is TRBV28 and J usage is TRBJ1-4; D unresolved. The germline V and J ends were trimmed by 6 bases and 0 bases, with 8 bases remaining between them. The CDR3 runs to 14 residues. Germline V gene sequence: CDR1 MDHEN, CDR2 SYDVKM. DNA for the CDR3: TGTGCCAGCAGGGGAGGAACAACTAATGAAAAACTGTTTTTT. As protein: CASRGGTTNEKLFF.

This chain links TRBV12-3 or TRBV12-4 with TRBJ1-2; 9 bases map to TRBD1. There are 17 residues in the CDR3. Germline trimming cut 5 bases from V and 4 bases from J; bases unmatched to any gene: 14. The CDR3 coding sequence is TGTGCCAGCAGTCCCGGGACAGGGATTGTTGGTGGCTATGGCTACACCTTC. Amino acid sequence: CASSPGTGIVGGYGYTF.

This clonotype was recorded a few times. The V call is TRBV27, the J call TRBJ2-5, with 7 bases that match TRBD2. The length of the CDR3 is 17 residues. V shed 8 bases and J 4 bases; nucleotides not matched to a gene: 19. Germline values: CDR1 MNHEY, CDR2 SMNVEV (reference sequence). The CDR3 bases are TGTGCCAGCGGGGAATCAAGCGCGCGCCCGGGGGGAGAGACCCAGTACTTC. This sequence encodes CASGESSARPGGETQYF.

This clonotype was counted ten times or more. The chain links TRBV11-2 to TRBJ1-3; the D is unclear. CDR3 length equals 15 residues. V shed 0 bases and J shed 0 bases, with 6 bases lying between them. Per germline, CDR1 SGHAT and CDR2 FQNNGV. The CDR3 DNA sequence: TGTGCCAGCAGCTTAGAAGGGTTCTCTGGAAACACCATATATTTT. Encoded protein: CASSLEGFSGNTIYF.

V gene TRBV5-5 combines with J gene TRBJ1-4; 7 positions match TRBD1. With V trimmed by 4 bases and J by 3 bases, 9 bases remained unmatched. The CDR3 contains 16 residues. From germline, CDR1 is SGHKS and CDR2 YYEKEE (reference sequence). The DNA for the CDR3 is TGTGCCAGCAGCCAAGGGACAGTCGTCTCTAATGAAAAACTGTTTTTT. Amino acid sequence: CASSQGTVVSNEKLFF.

The chain recombines TRBV7-9 with TRBJ1-2, with TRBD1 matching 9 bases. V lost 4 bases to trimming and J lost 7 bases; unmatched junction nucleotides: 7. The CDR3 has 14 residues. The germline gives CDR1 SEHNR, CDR2 FQNEAQ (reference sequence). The CDR3 reads CASSSPGTGTGYTF. CDR3 coding DNA: TGTGCCAGCAGCTCACCCGGGACAGGGACTGGCTACACCTTC.

This clonotype was observed many times. This chain connects TRBV5-1 to TRBJ2-2, with TRBD2 as a possible D gene (5 bases). This CDR3 region has 13 residues. Looked up from germline, CDR1 is SGHRS and CDR2 is YFSETQ. V was shortened by 0 bases and J by 6 bases, with 6 bases between the two germline ends. CDR3 loop: CASSLVGAGELFF. The CDR3 DNA reads TGCGCCAGCAGCTTGGTCGGGGCCGGGGAGCTGTTTTTT.

This clonotype was picked up many times. The chain couples TRBV11-3 to TRBJ1-1; TRBD1 matches at 11 bases. The CDR3 spans 14 residues. V lost 5 bases to trimming and J lost 5 bases; unmatched junction nucleotides: 4. CDR1 is SGHNT, CDR2 YENEEA, per germline. The CDR3 loop reads CASSAGQGATEAFF. The CDR3 DNA reads TGTGCCAGCAGCGCAGGACAGGGGGCGACTGAAGCTTTCTTT. Variable domain in full (rest from reference TRBV11-3 and TRBJ1-1): EAGVVQSPRYKIIEKKQPVAFWCNPISGHNTLYWYLQNLGQGPELLIRYENEEAVDDSQLPKDRFSAERLKGVDSTLKIQPAELGDSAVYLCASSAGQGATEAFFGQGTRLTVV.

This clonotype was counted ten times or more. The chain carries TRBV18 and TRBJ1-4; D not certain. The length of the CDR3 is 15 residues. V shed 3 bases and J shed 0 bases, with 8 bases lying between them. CDR1 and CDR2 (germline): KGHSH, LQKENI. Written as DNA, the CDR3 is TGTGCCAGCTCACCGCGGGTCGCAACTAATGAAAAACTGTTTTTT. Its protein product is CASSPRVATNEKLFF.

The table lists this clonotype with many counts. The chain combines TRBV20-1 with TRBJ2-3, with TRBD2 as a possible D gene (6 bases). Germline V gene sequence: CDR1 DFQATT, CDR2 SNEGSKA (reference sequence). V lost 6 bases and J lost 2, with 15 bases in between. This CDR3 comprises 14 residues. The CDR3, as DNA: TGCAGTGCCGCTGGGGGAGGTCTCACAGATACGCAGTATTTT. It translates to CSAAGGGLTDTQYF.

This clonotype was seen repeatedly, ten times or more. V and J are TRBV6-1 and TRBJ2-7; D is tentatively TRBD1 or TRBD2 (5 bases each). CDR1 is MNHNS, CDR2 SASEGT, per germline. This CDR3 spans 14 amino acids. The V gene lost 11 bases and the J gene lost 0 bases, with 17 bases spanning the gap. DNA for the CDR3: TGTGCCTCCAGGGCAGCGGAAAGCTCCTACGAGCAGTACTTC. It translates to CASRAAESSYEQYF.

In regard to this clonotype: The junction does not match germline at one end; this may be a read error. The chain is built from TRBV25-1 and TRBJ1-3; weak D call: TRBD1 (5 bases). The germline V gene encodes CDR1 MGHDK and CDR2 SYGVNS. The CDR3 runs to 18 residues. The DNA for the CDR3 is TGTGCTAGCAGTGATTCCGGGCGACAGTTCTACTCTGGAAACACCATATATTTT. It specifies CASSDSGRQFYSGNTIYF.

This clonotype has ten or more counts. The rearrangement uses TRBV20-1 and TRBJ1-5; 8 bases align to TRBD1. Germline values: CDR1 DFQATT, CDR2 SNEGSKA (reference sequence). CDR3 length equals 13 residues. V lost 6 bases and J lost 8; bases outside the gene matches: 9. CDR3 protein: CSAEGQAREPQHF. Written as DNA, the CDR3 is TGCAGTGCAGAGGGACAGGCCAGGGAGCCCCAGCATTTT.

This clonotype was observed many times. The CDR3 spells CASAPWQRTGNTIYF. The CDR3 DNA is TGTGCCAGCGCCCCGTGGCAGCGCACTGGAAACACCATATATTTT. This chain uses TRBV6-1 with TRBJ1-3, with no clear D. The CDR3 spans 15 residues. Between the trimmed V and J ends, which lost 8 bases and 2 bases, there was a span of 16 bases. Per germline, CDR1 MNHNS and CDR2 SASEGT.

This clonotype has a count of ten or more. The V and J genes are TRBV24-1 and TRBJ2-1; TRBD2 agrees at 13 bases. The ends lost 8 bases at V and 8 bases at J; junction bases unmatched: 8. The CDR3 loop spans 15 amino acids. The germline gives CDR1 KGHDR, CDR2 SFDVKD. CDR3 residues: CATNPGLAGNHEQFF. The CDR3 DNA follows: TGTGCCACCAATCCGGGACTAGCGGGAAATCATGAGCAGTTCTTC.

This clonotype occurred a few times. A read error may explain this, as a much larger clone is one base away. The rearrangement links TRBV6-5 to TRBJ2-7; D remains unclear. The V gene's germline CDR1 is MNHEY and CDR2 SVGAGI. Trimming took off 2 bases at V and 1 base at J, with 15 bases between the two ends. The CDR3 totals 16 residues. The CDR3 DNA follows: TGTGCCAGCAGTTACCTGCCCAACCGCGCTTCCTACGAGCAGTACTTC. Protein sequence: CASSYLPNRASYEQYF.

At least ten counts were recorded for this clonotype. The genes are TRBV28 and TRBJ1-2; perhaps TRBD1 as D (5 bases). Between the trimmed V and J ends, which lost 6 bases and 1 base, there was a span of 12 bases. The germline V gene has CDR1 MDHEN and CDR2 SYDVKM. This CDR3 contains 14 residues. CDR3 sequence: CASRPGQDNYGYTF. As DNA, the CDR3 is TGTGCCAGCAGGCCTGGACAAGATAACTATGGCTACACCTTC.

This clonotype was seen many times. The rearrangement uses TRBV28 and TRBJ2-1, with no clear D. The germline V and J ends were trimmed by 1 base and 10 bases, with 17 bases remaining between them. This CDR3 region has 15 residues. Germline-derived CDR1 and CDR2 are MDHEN and SYDVKM. The CDR3 region is CASSLSLGALSEQFF. As DNA, the CDR3 is TGTGCCAGCAGTTTATCGCTCGGCGCCCTTTCGGAGCAGTTCTTC.